The 12 T cell receptor beta chains below all came from one sample that was sequenced in a study of T cell repertoires in MIS-A myocarditis. TCRdb keeps only in-frame clones here, not all; method: immunoSEQ multiplex PCR. The sample includes fewer than 11,000 clones, 75% to 90% of them seen just once. The sequencing input was thoracic lymph node tissue obtained at autopsy. These receptors were obtained from a man between 18 and 35 years old with fulminant myocarditis from multisystem inflammatory syndrome in adults (MIS-A) after COVID-19.

The genes are TRBV7-2 and TRBJ2-2; D uncertain. V dropped 8 bases and J dropped 1 base, with 5 bases sitting between them. The germline CDR1 and CDR2 sequences are SGHTA and FQGNSA. The length of the CDR3 is 12 residues. CDR3 sequence: CASAENTGELFF. The CDR3 region has the DNA TGTGCCAGCGCAGAGAACACCGGGGAGCTGTTTTTT.

The CDR3 reads CASKRGAGEQFF. CDR3 DNA: TGTGCCAGCAAGAGGGGCGCTGGTGAGCAGTTCTTC. This chain uses TRBV12-3 or TRBV12-4 with TRBJ2-1; D might be TRBD1 or TRBD2, each matching 5 bases. The CDR3 is made up of 12 amino acids. Between the trimmed V and J ends, which lost 7 bases and 9 bases, there was a span of 13 bases.

This clone has only one observation. The CDR3 reads CAITPGQGDSPLHF. CDR3 nucleotide sequence: TGTGCCATCACCCCCGGACAAGGGGACTCACCCCTCCACTTT. The chain has TRBV10-3 and TRBJ1-6; a possible D gene is TRBD1 (5 bases). The CDR3 is 14 residues long. The germline V gene has CDR1 ENHRY and CDR2 SYGVKD. V was clipped by 7 bases and J by 10 bases, with 17 bases between them.

The genes are TRBV7-8 and TRBJ2-1; 9 nucleotides align to TRBD2. The CDR3 is 17 residues long. After removal of 1 base from V and 4 bases from J, the junction contained 8 bases not matched to a gene. Germline V gene lookup returns CDR1 SGHVS and CDR2 FQNEAQ. The CDR3 sequence is CASSLDPSSGIYNEQFF. Here the CDR3 DNA reads TGTGCCAGCAGCTTAGATCCCTCTAGCGGGATTTACAATGAGCAGTTCTTC.

The chain employs TRBV9 and TRBJ2-7; perhaps TRBD2 as D (5 bases). Germline CDR1 SGDLS, CDR2 YYNGEE. Trimming shortened V by 0 bases and J by 7 bases, and 14 bases separated the two germline ends. The CDR3 is 14 amino acids. In nucleotides, the CDR3 is TGTGCCAGCAGCGTAGTTGAGGGAAGAGGGGAGCAGTACTTC. It specifies CASSVVEGRGEQYF.

The V gene is TRBV19, the J gene TRBJ1-3; the D is unclear. V was shortened by 11 bases and J by 5 bases, with 10 bases between the two germline ends. Germline-derived CDR1 and CDR2 are LNHDA and SQIVND (reference sequence). CDR3 length equals 11 residues. The CDR3 nucleotides are TGTGCCGGACGCAGTAGAAACACCATATATTTT. It translates to CAGRSRNTIYF.

This rearrangement joins TRBV6-5 to TRBJ2-1; D unresolved. This CDR3 has 12 amino acids. The germline V gene has CDR1 MNHEY and CDR2 SVGAGI. V lost 7 bases, J lost 8 bases, and 12 bases lay in between. This chain's CDR3 is CASISRLYEQFF. In DNA form, the CDR3 reads TGTGCCAGCATTTCGCGCTTGTATGAGCAGTTCTTC.

This chain uses TRBV7-9 with TRBJ1-3; D remains ambiguous. Germline V gives CDR1 SEHNR, CDR2 FQNEAQ (reference sequence). This CDR3 has 12 residues. Trimming stripped 5 bases from V and 8 bases from J, with 10 bases between. The CDR3 nucleotides are TGTGCCAGCAGCCTCCCCCACCACACCATATATTTT. Its protein is CASSLPHHTIYF.

The chain couples TRBV6-1 to TRBJ2-1; TRBD1 matches at 9 bases. J gave up 7 bases and V 3 bases, and 10 bases lay outside the gene matches. Germline loops: CDR1 MNHNS, CDR2 SASEGT. This CDR3 is built from 16 residues. The CDR3 protein is CASSEWDRDLRNEQFF. The CDR3 region has the DNA TGTGCCAGCAGTGAGTGGGACAGGGACTTAAGGAATGAGCAGTTCTTC.

The chain joins TRBV12-5 to TRBJ1-2; D might be TRBD1 (6 bases). Germline V CDR1 and CDR2: LGHNT, FRNRAP. The CDR3 extends over 13 amino acids. Trimming removed 4 bases from V and 6 bases from J, with 12 bases in between. The CDR3 bases are TGTGCTAGTGGTTCGAACCACAGGGATGGCTACACCTTC. Translating it yields CASGSNHRDGYTF.

The rearrangement uses TRBV4-2 and TRBJ2-3; 11 bases are a match to TRBD2. The ends lost 1 base at V and 1 base at J; junction bases unmatched: 4. The CDR3 loop spans 17 amino acids. The germline V gene encodes CDR1 LGHNA and CDR2 YNFKEQ. The CDR3 region is CASSQVYSGGGTDTQYF. CDR3 in DNA: TGTGCCAGCAGCCAAGTCTATAGCGGGGGGGGCACAGATACGCAGTATTTT.

The rearrangement joins TRBV19 to TRBJ2-1, with 11 bases identical to TRBD2. The CDR3 has 15 amino acids. The ends lost 8 bases at V and 5 bases at J; junction bases unmatched: 8. Germline V CDR1 and CDR2: LNHDA, SQIVND (reference sequence). The CDR3 nucleotides are TGTGCCAGTCGGACCGGGACTAGCGGAAACAATGAGCAGTTCTTC. This codes for CASRTGTSGNNEQFF.